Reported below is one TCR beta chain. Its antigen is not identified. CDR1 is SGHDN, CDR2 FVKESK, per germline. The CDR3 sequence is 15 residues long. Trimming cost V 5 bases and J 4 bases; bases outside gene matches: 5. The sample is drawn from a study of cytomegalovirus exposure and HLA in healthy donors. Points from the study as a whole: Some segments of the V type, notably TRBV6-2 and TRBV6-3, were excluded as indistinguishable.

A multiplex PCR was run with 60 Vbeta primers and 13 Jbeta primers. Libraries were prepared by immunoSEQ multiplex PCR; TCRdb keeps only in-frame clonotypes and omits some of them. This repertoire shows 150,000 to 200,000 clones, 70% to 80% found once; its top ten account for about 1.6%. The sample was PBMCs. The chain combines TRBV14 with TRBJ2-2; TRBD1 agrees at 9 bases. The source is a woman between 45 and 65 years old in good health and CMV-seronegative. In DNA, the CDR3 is TGTGCCAGCAGCTGGACAGGGGCAGTCACCGGGGAGCTGTTTTTT. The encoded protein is CASSWTGAVTGELFF.